This is a list of T cell receptor beta chains from one sample in a study of T cell responses to AZD1222 COVID-19 vaccine. Profiled with immunoSEQ multiplex PCR; TCRdb holds only in-frame clones, not every one. The profile shows about 140,000 clones, 84% of them singletons. Sequences were derived from peripheral blood, sampled on day 0 of AZD1222 vaccination. Receptors originate from an adult in good health. CDR3s include the opening cysteine and the closing phenylalanine or tryptophan. Fields, in order: clone size, D gene, J gene, V gene, CDR3 length, CDR3 protein, CDR3 DNA. D genes are given only for firm matches. The size entry is marked missing in some rows and otherwise reads once, few, many or a size class.

size: many
D: .
J: TRBJ2-6
V: TRBV14
length: 15
CDR3: CASSRGAPGANVLTF
DNA: TGTGCCAGCAGCCGCGGGGCCCCTGGGGCCAACGTCCTGACTTTC

size: .
D: .
J: TRBJ2-2
V: TRBV7-9
length: 16
CDR3: CASSPFTRGDTGELFF
DNA: TGTGCCAGCAGCCCTTTTACGCGAGGGGACACCGGGGAGCTGTTTTTT

size: .
D: .
J: TRBJ2-1
V: TRBV6-5
length: 13
CDR3: CASSPLGGYEQFF
DNA: TGTGCCAGCAGCCCCCTGGGGGGCTATGAGCAGTTCTTC

size: once
D: .
J: TRBJ1-5
V: TRBV10-3
length: 14
CDR3: CAISESQGIQPQHF
DNA: TGTGCCATCAGTGAGTCCCAGGGGATTCAGCCCCAGCATTTT

size: .
D: .
J: TRBJ1-3
V: TRBV7-9
length: 14
CDR3: CASSPRAGEDTIYF
DNA: TGTGCCAGCAGCCCTCGGGCAGGGGAAGACACCATATATTTT

size: .
D: .
J: TRBJ2-5
V: TRBV3-1/TRBV3-2
length: 16
CDR3: CASSQSNTWYQETQYF
DNA: TGTGCCAGCAGCCAATCTAACACCTGGTACCAAGAGACCCAGTACTTC

size: .
D: .
J: TRBJ1-2
V: TRBV5-1
length: 13
CDR3: CASSSRLTGGYTF
DNA: TGCGCCAGCAGCTCCCGCCTTACAGGTGGCTACACCTTC

size: .
D: .
J: TRBJ2-2
V: TRBV7-9
length: 14
CDR3: CASSLTQGSGELFF
DNA: TGTGCCAGCAGCTTAACCCAGGGCTCCGGGGAGCTGTTTTTT

size: .
D: .
J: TRBJ1-2
V: TRBV30
length: 12
CDR3: CAWSRQLGEYTF
DNA: TGTGCCTGGAGCCGTCAGTTAGGGGAATACACCTTC

size: few
D: TRBD2
J: TRBJ2-3
V: TRBV7-2
length: 16
CDR3: CASSTSGGSRTDTQYF
DNA: TGTGCCAGCAGTACTAGCGGGGGGTCACGCACAGATACGCAGTATTTT

size: once
D: TRBD1
J: TRBJ1-3
V: TRBV5-1
length: 17
CDR3: CASSLGSGTASGNTIYF
DNA: TGCGCCAGCAGCTTGGGATCCGGGACAGCCTCTGGAAACACCATATATTTT

size: .
D: .
J: TRBJ2-1
V: TRBV5-1
length: 12
CDR3: CASSTATDEQFF
DNA: TGCGCCAGCTCCACCGCAACCGATGAGCAGTTCTTC

size: once
D: .
J: TRBJ1-1
V: TRBV7-9
length: 14
CDR3: CASSLSGDNTEAFF
DNA: TGTGCCAGCAGCTTATCAGGTGACAACACTGAAGCTTTCTTT

size: .
D: TRBD1
J: TRBJ2-1
V: TRBV7-9
length: 16
CDR3: CASSSWDSGDYNEQFF
DNA: TGTGCCAGCAGCTCATGGGACAGTGGAGACTACAATGAGCAGTTCTTC

size: .
D: .
J: TRBJ2-1
V: TRBV7-2
length: 12
CDR3: CASSSPWGEQFF
DNA: TGTGCCAGCAGCTCTCCTTGGGGTGAGCAGTTCTTC

size: once
D: .
J: TRBJ2-1
V: TRBV28
length: 15
CDR3: CASNSARSSYSEQFF
DNA: TGTGCCAGCAACTCCGCGAGGTCCTCCTACAGTGAGCAGTTCTTC

size: .
D: .
J: TRBJ2-6
V: TRBV2
length: 14
CDR3: CASSDGGGANVLTF
DNA: TGTGCCAGCAGTGATGGCGGTGGGGCCAACGTCCTGACTTTC

size: .
D: .
J: TRBJ1-2
V: TRBV10-3
length: 14
CDR3: CAISADQGRHGYTF
DNA: TGTGCCATCAGCGCCGACCAGGGGAGGCATGGCTACACCTTC

size: .
D: .
J: TRBJ1-2
V: TRBV18
length: 14
CDR3: CASSPPSDLYGYTF
DNA: TGTGCCAGCTCACCACCCTCGGACCTCTATGGCTACACCTTC

size: .
D: .
J: TRBJ1-6
V: TRBV19
length: 12
CDR3: CASSKDSGPLHF
DNA: TGTGCCAGTAGTAAGGACTCAGGGCCCCTCCACTTT

size: once
D: .
J: TRBJ2-2
V: TRBV2
length: 16
CDR3: CASSLDPLANSGELFF
DNA: TGTGCCAGCAGTTTGGACCCATTAGCCAACAGCGGGGAGCTGTTTTTT

size: .
D: TRBD1
J: TRBJ1-5
V: TRBV28
length: 15
CDR3: CASSLRQGAAQPQHF
DNA: TGTGCCAGCAGTTTGAGACAGGGGGCCGCTCAGCCCCAGCATTTT

size: .
D: TRBD2
J: TRBJ2-3
V: TRBV28
length: 15
CDR3: CASSSLSGPTDTQYF
DNA: TGTGCCAGCAGTTCCCTTAGCGGGCCCACAGATACGCAGTATTTT

size: .
D: TRBD1
J: TRBJ1-1
V: TRBV5-6
length: 15
CDR3: CASSRYGQGNTEAFF
DNA: TGTGCCAGCAGCCGATATGGACAGGGGAACACTGAAGCTTTCTTT

size: .
D: .
J: TRBJ2-5
V: TRBV5-6
length: 15
CDR3: CASSLTRDRGETQYF
DNA: TGTGCCAGCAGCTTGACAAGAGACCGGGGAGAGACCCAGTACTTC

size: .
D: .
J: TRBJ2-7
V: TRBV5-1
length: 14
CDR3: CASSLLAGADEQYF
DNA: TGCGCCAGCAGCTTGCTTGCAGGGGCTGACGAGCAGTACTTC

size: .
D: .
J: TRBJ1-1
V: TRBV5-1
length: 15
CDR3: CASSLWGSGDTEAFF
DNA: TGCGCCAGCAGCTTGTGGGGTTCCGGGGACACTGAAGCTTTCTTT

size: .
D: .
J: TRBJ2-7
V: TRBV15
length: 13
CDR3: CATSRDKLSQQYF
DNA: TGTGCCACCAGCAGAGATAAATTATCGCAGCAGTACTTC

size: .
D: .
J: TRBJ1-5
V: TRBV27
length: 15
CDR3: CASSLRWAGNQPQHF
DNA: TGTGCCAGCAGTTTACGTTGGGCCGGCAATCAGCCCCAGCATTTT

size: .
D: .
J: TRBJ1-3
V: TRBV7-9
length: 16
CDR3: CASTQSVGSSGNTIYF
DNA: TGTGCCAGCACCCAAAGCGTGGGGAGCTCTGGAAACACCATATATTTT

size: .
D: .
J: TRBJ2-3
V: TRBV12-3/TRBV12-4
length: 11
CDR3: CASSLRDTQYF
DNA: TGTGCCAGCAGCCTCAGGGATACGCAGTATTTT

size: .
D: .
J: TRBJ2-7
V: TRBV12-3/TRBV12-4
length: 12
CDR3: CASSLGIYEQYF
DNA: TGTGCCAGCAGTTTAGGCATCTACGAGCAGTACTTC

size: .
D: .
J: TRBJ1-5
V: TRBV5-6
length: 13
CDR3: CASSFGGNQPQHF
DNA: TGTGCCAGCAGCTTCGGGGGGAACCAGCCCCAGCATTTT

size: .
D: TRBD2
J: TRBJ2-5
V: TRBV5-1
length: 17
CDR3: CASSPPGTSRGSETQYF
DNA: TGCGCCAGCAGCCCCCCGGGGACTAGTCGTGGTTCAGAGACCCAGTACTTC

size: .
D: .
J: TRBJ2-5
V: TRBV2
length: 12
CDR3: CASRTPQETQYF
DNA: TGTGCCAGCAGGACACCCCAAGAGACCCAGTACTTC

size: .
D: .
J: TRBJ2-6
V: TRBV6-5
length: 14
CDR3: CASRTMSGANVLTF
DNA: TGTGCCAGCAGGACTATGTCTGGGGCCAACGTCCTGACTTTC

size: .
D: .
J: TRBJ1-4
V: TRBV28
length: 18
CDR3: CASSSGRLYSPTNEKLFF
DNA: TGTGCCAGCAGTTCCGGCCGGCTATATTCCCCAACTAATGAAAAACTGTTTTTT

size: .
D: .
J: TRBJ1-2
V: TRBV29-1
length: 13
CDR3: CSVGSQGIYGYTF
DNA: TGCAGCGTCGGGAGCCAAGGAATCTATGGCTACACCTTC

size: .
D: .
J: TRBJ1-5
V: TRBV2
length: 15
CDR3: CASRSGAGFNQPQHF
DNA: TGTGCCAGCAGATCAGGGGCCGGGTTCAATCAGCCCCAGCATTTT

size: .
D: .
J: TRBJ1-5
V: TRBV28
length: 15
CDR3: CASRPTGLGNQPQHF
DNA: TGTGCCAGCAGGCCGACAGGACTTGGCAATCAGCCCCAGCATTTT

size: .
D: TRBD1
J: TRBJ2-7
V: TRBV10-3
length: 16
CDR3: CAIRRGTVNPSGEQYF
DNA: TGTGCCATCAGGAGGGGGACAGTCAACCCCTCGGGAGAGCAGTACTTC

size: .
D: TRBD1
J: TRBJ1-5
V: TRBV19
length: 13
CDR3: CASRGQGAQPQHF
DNA: TGTGCCAGTAGGGGACAGGGGGCTCAGCCCCAGCATTTT

size: .
D: TRBD1
J: TRBJ1-2
V: TRBV9
length: 15
CDR3: CASSVGTGGNYGYTF
DNA: TGTGCCAGCAGCGTAGGGACAGGGGGCAACTATGGCTACACCTTC